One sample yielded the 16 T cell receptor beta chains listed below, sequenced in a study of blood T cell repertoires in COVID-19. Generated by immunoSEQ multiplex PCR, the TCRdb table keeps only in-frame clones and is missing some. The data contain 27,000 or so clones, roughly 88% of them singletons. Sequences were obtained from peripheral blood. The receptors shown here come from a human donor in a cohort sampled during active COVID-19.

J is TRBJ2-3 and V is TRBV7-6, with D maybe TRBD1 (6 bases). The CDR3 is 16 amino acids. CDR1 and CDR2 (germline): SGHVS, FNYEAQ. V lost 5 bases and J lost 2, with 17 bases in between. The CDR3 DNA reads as TGTGCCAGCAGCCCCCAAACTACAGGGTTCACAGATACGCAGTATTTT. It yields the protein CASSPQTTGFTDTQYF.

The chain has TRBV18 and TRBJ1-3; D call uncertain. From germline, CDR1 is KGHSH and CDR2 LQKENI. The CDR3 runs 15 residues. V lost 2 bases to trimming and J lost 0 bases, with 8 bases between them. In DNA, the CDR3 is TGTGCCAGCTCACCATTGTTGAGCTCTGGAAACACCATATATTTT. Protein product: CASSPLLSSGNTIYF.

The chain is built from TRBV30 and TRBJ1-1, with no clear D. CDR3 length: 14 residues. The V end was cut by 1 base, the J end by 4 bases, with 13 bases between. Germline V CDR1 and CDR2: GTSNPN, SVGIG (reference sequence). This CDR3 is CAWSAKPVATEAFF. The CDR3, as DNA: TGTGCCTGGAGTGCAAAACCTGTAGCCACTGAAGCTTTCTTT.

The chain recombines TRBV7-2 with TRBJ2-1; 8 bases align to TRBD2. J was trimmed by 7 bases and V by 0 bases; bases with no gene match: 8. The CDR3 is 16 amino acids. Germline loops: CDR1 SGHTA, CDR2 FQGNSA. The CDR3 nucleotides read TGTGCCAGCAGCTTAGCGAGGGCGGGGGGTATGAATGAGCAGTTCTTC. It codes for CASSLARAGGMNEQFF.

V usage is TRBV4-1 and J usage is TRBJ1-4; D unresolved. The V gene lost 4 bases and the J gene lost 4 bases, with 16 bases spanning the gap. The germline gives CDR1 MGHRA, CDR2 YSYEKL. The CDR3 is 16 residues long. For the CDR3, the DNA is TGCGCCAGCAGCCCCCAGACTGAGGGCCTTAATGAAAAACTGTTTTTT. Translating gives CASSPQTEGLNEKLFF.

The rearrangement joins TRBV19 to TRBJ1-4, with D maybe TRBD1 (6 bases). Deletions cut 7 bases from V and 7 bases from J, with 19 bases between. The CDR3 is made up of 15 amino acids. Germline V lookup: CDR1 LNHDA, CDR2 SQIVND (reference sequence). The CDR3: CASTFKGVSGEKLFF. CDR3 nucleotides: TGTGCCAGTACCTTCAAGGGGGTATCGGGTGAAAAACTGTTTTTT. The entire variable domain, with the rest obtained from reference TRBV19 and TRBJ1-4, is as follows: DGGITQSPKYLFRKEGQNVTLSCEQNLNHDAMYWYRQDPGQGLRLIYYSQIVNDFQKGDIAEGYSVSREKKESFPLTVTSAQKNPTAFYLCASTFKGVSGEKLFFGSGTQLSVL.

The CDR3 DNA reads TGTGCCAGCAGCCGGGACAGGGGTTCAGGGGAGCAGTACTTC. It translates to CASSRDRGSGEQYF. The V and J genes are TRBV5-4 and TRBJ2-7, with 10 bases identical to TRBD1. V lost 4 bases and J lost 7; bases outside the gene matches: 8. CDR1 SGHNT and CDR2 YYREEE come from the germline V gene (reference sequence). The CDR3 extends over 14 amino acids.

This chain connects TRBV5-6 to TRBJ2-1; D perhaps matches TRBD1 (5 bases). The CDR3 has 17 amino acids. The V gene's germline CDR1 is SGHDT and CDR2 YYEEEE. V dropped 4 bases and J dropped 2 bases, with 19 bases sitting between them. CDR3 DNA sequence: TGTGCCAGCAGCATCCGACGCAGGGTCAGAACCTACAATGAGCAGTTCTTC. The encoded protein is CASSIRRRVRTYNEQFF.

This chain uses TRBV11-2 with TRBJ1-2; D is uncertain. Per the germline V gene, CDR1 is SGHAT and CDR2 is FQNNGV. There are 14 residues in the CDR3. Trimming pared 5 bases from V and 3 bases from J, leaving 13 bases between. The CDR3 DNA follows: TGTGCCAGCAGCCGTGATCGGGGTGACTATGGCTACACCTTC. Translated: CASSRDRGDYGYTF.

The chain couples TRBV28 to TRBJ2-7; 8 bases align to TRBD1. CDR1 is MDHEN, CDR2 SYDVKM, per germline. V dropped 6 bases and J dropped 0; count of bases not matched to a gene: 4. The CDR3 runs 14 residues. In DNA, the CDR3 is TGTGCCAGCAGGAGGACAGGGAGCTCCTACGAGCAGTACTTC. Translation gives CASRRTGSSYEQYF.

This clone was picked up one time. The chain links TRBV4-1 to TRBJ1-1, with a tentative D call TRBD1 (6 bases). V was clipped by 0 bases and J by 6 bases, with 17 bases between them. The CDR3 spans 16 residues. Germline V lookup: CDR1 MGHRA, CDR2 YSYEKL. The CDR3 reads CASSQDQQGWGAEAFF. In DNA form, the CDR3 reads TGCGCCAGCAGCCAAGACCAACAGGGTTGGGGAGCTGAAGCTTTCTTT.

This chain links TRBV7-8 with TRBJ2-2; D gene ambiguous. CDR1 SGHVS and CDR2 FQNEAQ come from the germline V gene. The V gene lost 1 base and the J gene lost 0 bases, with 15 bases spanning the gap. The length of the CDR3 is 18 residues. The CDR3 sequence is CASSLVGTVLSNTGELFF. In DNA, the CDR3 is TGTGCCAGCAGCTTAGTAGGTACAGTCCTATCGAACACCGGGGAGCTGTTTTTT. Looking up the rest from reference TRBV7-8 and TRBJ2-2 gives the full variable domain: GAGVSQSPRYKVAKRGQDVALRCDPISGHVSLFWYQQALGQGPEFLTYFQNEAQLDKSGLPSDRFFAERPEGSVSTLKIQRTQQEDSAVYLCASSLVGTVLSNTGELFFGEGSRLTVL.

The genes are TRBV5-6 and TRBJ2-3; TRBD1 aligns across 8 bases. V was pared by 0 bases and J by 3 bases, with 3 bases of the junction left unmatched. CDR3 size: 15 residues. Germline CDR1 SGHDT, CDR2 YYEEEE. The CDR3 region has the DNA TGTGCCAGCAGCTTGGGACAGGGGCGAACAGATACGCAGTATTTT. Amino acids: CASSLGQGRTDTQYF. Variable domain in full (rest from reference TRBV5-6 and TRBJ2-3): DAGVTQSPTHLIKTRGQQVTLRCSPKSGHDTVSWYQQALGQGPQFIFQYYEEEERQRGNFPDRFSGHQFPNYSSELNVNALLLGDSALYLCASSLGQGRTDTQYFGPGTRLTVL.

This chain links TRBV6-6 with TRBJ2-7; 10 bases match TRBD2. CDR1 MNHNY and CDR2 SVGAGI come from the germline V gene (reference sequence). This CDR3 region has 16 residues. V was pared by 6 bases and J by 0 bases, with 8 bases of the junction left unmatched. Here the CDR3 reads CASRKNSGGPSYEQYF. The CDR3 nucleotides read TGTGCCAGCAGGAAAAATAGCGGGGGGCCCTCCTACGAGCAGTACTTC.

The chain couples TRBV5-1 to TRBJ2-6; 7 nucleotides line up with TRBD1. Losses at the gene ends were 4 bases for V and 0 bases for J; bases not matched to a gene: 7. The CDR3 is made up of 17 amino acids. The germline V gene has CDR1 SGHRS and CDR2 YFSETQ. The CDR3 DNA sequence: TGCGCCAGCAGCCGCGGACAGGCCATCTCTGGGGCCAACGTCCTGACTTTC. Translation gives CASSRGQAISGANVLTF.

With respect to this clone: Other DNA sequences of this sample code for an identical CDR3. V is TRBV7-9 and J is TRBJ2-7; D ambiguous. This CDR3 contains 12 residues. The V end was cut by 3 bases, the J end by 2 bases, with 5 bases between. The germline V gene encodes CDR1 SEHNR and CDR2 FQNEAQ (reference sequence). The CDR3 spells CASSFSAYEQYF. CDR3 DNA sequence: TGTGCCAGCAGCTTCAGCGCCTACGAGCAGTACTTC.